These 24 T cell receptor delta chains share one sample of origin, sequenced in a study of γδ T cells in repeated Plasmodium falciparum infection. Vgamma9/Vdelta2+ and Vdelta2-negative gammadelta T cells were flow-sorted from PBMC for bulk sequencing. TCRdb processed the multiplex PCR reads again with the CATT caller. The profile covers 85,000 to 100,000 delta-chain clones, with 0.95% to 1% appearing a single time and around 9.6% taken by the ten largest. What was sequenced was gamma-delta T cells from blood. These receptors were collected from a pool of human donors (malaria-infected and uninfected, not separated).

In its sample, this clone ranks as medium-sized. The chain is built from TRDV2 and TRDJ3; 11 bases are shared with TRDD3. Germline CDR1 GEAIGNYY, CDR2 EKD. Unmatched junction bases numbered 6, after V lost 6 bases and J lost 0 bases. The CDR3 length is 18 residues. The CDR3 spells CACNNTGGYSWDTRQMFF. The CDR3 DNA sequence: TGTGCCTGTAACAATACTGGGGGATACTCCTGGGACACCCGACAGATGTTTTTC.

As to this clone: A read error is the likely source, as a far larger clone sits one nucleotide away. The sample carries other DNA sequences with the same CDR3. V and J are TRDV1 and TRDJ1; 7 bases match TRDD3. TCRdb supplies no J gene; here it was assigned by aligning the nucleotide sequence to germline. The CDR3 spans 17 residues. CDR1 TSWWSYY and CDR2 QGS come from the germline V gene. The CDR3 loop reads CALGDPTRYGIPDKLIF. The CDR3 DNA is TGCGCTCTTGGGGATCCGACCCGCTACGGGATACCCGATAAACTCATCTTT.

Only a few counts were recorded for this clone. One base separates it from a far larger clone, so it is likely a read error. The same CDR3 can be traced to other DNA sequences in this sample. The J gene went uncalled, whereas the V gene is TRDV2; the table's D call TRDD3 went unverified against the DNA. The CDR3 spans 18 residues. Germline CDR1 is GEAIGNYY and CDR2 is EKD. The DNA of the CDR3 is TGTGCCTGTGACACCCCAGGACTGGGGGATCTGTACACCGATAAACTCATCTTC. This codes for CACDTPGLGDLYTDKLIF.

This clone was detected ten times or more. This may come from a read error, since a much larger clone is one base off. The sample carries other DNA sequences with the same CDR3. V usage is TRDV1 and J usage is TRDJ1, with D perhaps assigned TRDD2 or TRDD3 (5 bases each). The CDR3 has 18 amino acids. Germline V lookup: CDR1 TSWWSYY, CDR2 QGS. CDR3 in amino acids: CALGELTYGETSTDKLIF. CDR3 in DNA: TGCGCTCTTGGGGAACTAACCTACGGGGAGACGAGCACCGATAAACTCATCTTT.

There are a few counts of this clone. This is likely an artifact of a read error, given a far larger clone one base away. The identical CDR3 is also encoded by other nucleotide sequences in the sample. CDR3 loop: CALGELPYWGMKRTDKLIF. CDR3 sequence (DNA): TGTGCTCTTGGGGAACTTCCGTACTGGGGAATGAAACGTACCGATAAACTCATCTTT. The V gene is TRDV1, the J gene TRDJ1; 7 bases line up with TRDD3. The J gene, absent from TCRdb, was called here by matching the DNA to germline. V lost 0 bases and J lost 2; bases outside the gene matches: 15. This CDR3 contains 19 residues. The germline CDR1 and CDR2 sequences are TSWWSYY and QGS.

A word on this clone: The protein given by TCRdb reflects a much larger clone and differs at residue 12 from this DNA's translation, likely from a read error; the protein shown is the DNA's translation. The chain couples TRDV1 to TRDJ3, with 7 positions matching TRDD3. TCRdb offers no J gene call, so here the DNA was matched to germline to obtain one. V lost 2 bases, J lost 3 bases, and 22 bases stayed unmatched. CDR1 and CDR2 (germline): TSWWSYY, QGS. CDR3 length: 23 amino acids. For the CDR3, the DNA is TGTGCTCTTGGGGAAAGGTCCCTCTTGGGTCTGAGGGATACAGTCTGGGACACCCGACAGATGTTTTTC. Translating gives CALGERSLLGLRDTVWDTRQMFF.

The table lists this clone with many counts. A far larger clone is just one base off, so this is likely a read error. The DNA is omitted, as the CDR3 cannot be located on it reliably, and the CDR3 follows TCRdb's listing. The V gene is listed as TRDV2; no J gene was called; TRDD3 reflects the table's D call only, with no check against the DNA. Germline assignment: CDR1 GEAIGNYY and CDR2 EKD. Termini included, the CDR3 measures 17 amino acids. CDR3 protein: CACDPWGPGAYTDKLIF.

This clone was picked up a small number of times. This likely stems from a read error, as it lies one base from a far larger clone. This specimen includes other DNA sequences encoding the same CDR3. The CDR3 region is CACDRVLGDPTYTDKLIF. The CDR3 nucleotides are TGTGCCTGTGACAGGGTACTGGGGGACCCCACTTACACCGATAAACTCATCTTT. The chain is built from TRDV2 and TRDJ1; 9 bases line up with TRDD3. V lost 2 bases and J lost 0; bases outside the gene matches: 12. This CDR3 comprises 18 residues. The germline CDR1 and CDR2 sequences are GEAIGNYY and EKD.

As to this clone: TCRdb assigns this DNA the protein of a much larger clone, which departs from its translation at residue 4; this likely reflects a read error, and the protein shown comes from translating the DNA. The V gene is TRDV2, the J gene TRDJ1, with 10 bases aligning to TRDD3. The J gene, missing from TCRdb, was assigned here through DNA to germline matching. Germline V gene sequence: CDR1 GEAIGNYY, CDR2 EKD. CDR3 length: 15 amino acids. The J segment lost 4 bases and the V segment lost 5 bases, leaving 9 bases of the junction unmatched. CDR3 amino acids: CACGRLGDFRDKLIF. CDR3 in DNA: TGTGCCTGTGGCAGACTGGGGGATTTTCGCGATAAACTCATCTTT.

This clone was seen a few times. A read error likely explains why the TCRdb protein, taken from a much larger clone, differs from this DNA's translation at residue 11; the protein shown is translated from the DNA. CDR3 sequence (DNA): TGTGCTCTTGGGGAACTACAGTCTTCCTACGCAAAAACTGGGGGATACGCGTCCTCCCCCGATAAACTCATCTTT. Residues: CALGELQSSYAKTGGYASSPDKLIF. The chain couples TRDV1 to TRDJ1; 13 positions agree with TRDD3. The J gene comes from matching the DNA to germline here; TCRdb lacks it. Trimming at V came to 0 bases and at J to 3 bases, leaving 28 bases not matched to a gene. CDR3 length: 25 amino acids. Germline CDR1 and CDR2: TSWWSYY and QGS.

Notes on this clone: This DNA translates differently at residue 17 from the TCRdb protein, which is that of a much larger clone; a read error is likely, and the protein shown is the DNA's own translation. The V gene reported is TRDV2; the J gene is uncalled; TRDD3 is the table's D call and was not checked against the DNA. Germline V gene lookup returns CDR1 GEAIGNYY and CDR2 EKD. This CDR3 region has 18 residues. CDR3 residues: CACDTPGLGDLYTDKLTF. For the CDR3, the DNA is TGTGCCTGTGACACCCCAGGACTGGGGGATCTGTACACCGATAAACTCACCTTT.

This clone has a handful of counts. It is likely a read error: a sequence one base away is far more abundant. The identical CDR3 is also encoded by other nucleotide sequences in the sample. The chain has TRDV2 and TRDJ1; TRDD3 matches 12 bases. TCRdb supplies no J gene; here it was assigned by aligning the nucleotide sequence to germline. This CDR3 contains 18 residues. CDR1 is GEAIGNYY and CDR2 is EKD in the germline V gene. Here the CDR3 reads CACYTVLGDTQYTDKLIF. For the CDR3, the DNA is TGCGCCTGTTATACCGTACTGGGGGATACTCAGTACACCGATAAACTCATCTTT.

This clone was seen many times. The rearrangement joins TRDV2 to TRDJ3, with D hard to call. The J gene, not given by TCRdb, was assigned here from a germline match of the nucleotide sequence. Trimming shortened V by 0 bases and J by 0 bases, and 23 bases separated the two germline ends. This CDR3 spans 22 amino acids. CDR1 and CDR2 (germline): GEAIGNYY, EKD. CDR3: CACDTGPAVAPTSSWDTRQMFF. The CDR3 DNA reads as TGTGCCTGTGACACCGGTCCTGCGGTGGCCCCCACAAGCTCCTGGGACACCCGACAGATGTTTTTC.

To note about this clone: A read error is the likely source, as a far larger clone sits one nucleotide away. In the same sample, other DNA sequences code for this CDR3. This sequence joins TRDV1 and TRDJ1; TRDD3 matches at 8 bases. Losses at the gene ends were 1 base for V and 0 bases for J; bases not matched to a gene: 28. Germline V gene lookup returns CDR1 TSWWSYY and CDR2 QGS. The CDR3 sequence is 24 residues long. CDR3 nucleotides: TGTGCTCTTGGGGAACGACCTACCTCGCTAACTGGGGGGTACGCTGCCGGGTACACCGATAAACTCATCTTT. Amino acids: CALGERPTSLTGGYAAGYTDKLIF.

Points on this clone: This is likely an artifact of a read error, given a far larger clone one base away. The same CDR3 also results from other DNA sequences found in this sample. The J gene has no call, while the V gene is TRDV1; the table calls TRDD3, which could not be checked here. Germline loops: CDR1 TSWWSYY, CDR2 QGS. There are 22 residues in the CDR3. CDR3 amino acids: CALGDPPSSWGIHTSYTDKLIF. CDR3 nucleotides: TGTGCTCTTGGGGATCCCCCTTCCTCCTGGGGGATACACACTTCGTACACCGATAAGCTCATCTTT.

Regarding this clone: This likely traces to a read error, being one base from a far larger clone. Different DNA sequences within this sample yield the same CDR3. The chain joins TRDV1 to TRDJ1; TRDD2 matches at 9 bases. TCRdb offers no J gene call, so here the DNA was matched to germline to obtain one. Per germline, CDR1 TSWWSYY and CDR2 QGS. The CDR3 contains 23 residues. V dropped 1 base and J dropped 0; count of bases not matched to a gene: 24. The CDR3 bases are TGTGCTCTTGGGGAACATTGTTGCAGGCCTTCCTACTCCTACGGGGGATACACCGATAAACTCATCTTT. Translation: CALGEHCCRPSYSYGGYTDKLIF.

A remark on this clone: The protein in TCRdb stems from a much larger clone and differs at residue 7 from this DNA's translation, likely a read error; here the protein is translated from the DNA. CDR3 in DNA: TGTGCCTGTGACACCGTTCACGGGAATCAGGGGACGTACACCGATAAACTCATCTTT. Translating gives CACDTVHGNQGTYTDKLIF. This chain joins TRDV2 and TRDJ1, with D maybe TRDD3 (5 bases). TCRdb lists no J gene, so it was determined here by aligning the DNA to germline. This CDR3 spans 19 amino acids. From germline, CDR1 is GEAIGNYY and CDR2 EKD. The germline V and J ends were trimmed by 0 bases and 0 bases, with 22 bases remaining between them.

Note on this clone: The protein given by TCRdb reflects a much larger clone and differs at residue 5 from this DNA's translation, likely from a read error; the protein shown is the DNA's translation. This chain links TRDV2 with TRDJ2; D is possibly TRDD3 (5 bases). This CDR3 region has 16 residues. Per the germline V gene, CDR1 is GEAIGNYY and CDR2 is EKD. Trimming took 3 bases from V and 4 from J, leaving 17 bases between them. The CDR3 bases are TGTGCCTGTGACGTAATTGGGGTGGGAGAGACAGCACAACTCTTCTTT. Translated, it gives CACDVIGVGETAQLFF.

Concerning this clone itself: A read error likely explains why the TCRdb protein, taken from a much larger clone, differs from this DNA's translation at residue 3; the protein shown is translated from the DNA. The rearrangement links TRDV1 to TRDJ1, with a weak D call TRDD3 (10 bases). The CDR3 is 24 amino acids. The germline V gene encodes CDR1 TSWWSYY and CDR2 QGS. The CDR3 coding sequence is TGTGCTATTGGGGAATATGGCCTTCCTACGACATTTTTTGGGGGATACACCCACACCGATAAACTCATCTTT. Its translation is CAIGEYGLPTTFFGGYTHTDKLIF.

This clone was detected a few times. TCRdb attributes to this sequence the protein of a much larger clone, which differs from the DNA translation at residue 4; a read error is likely, and the protein displayed is translated from the DNA. This rearrangement joins TRDV2 to TRDJ1, with a weak D call TRDD2 (5 bases). Matching the DNA to germline supplied the J gene, which TCRdb does not give. This CDR3 region has 18 residues. Germline V gene sequence: CDR1 GEAIGNYY, CDR2 EKD. This CDR3 reads CACNTTVPTSANTDKLIF. CDR3 in DNA: TGTGCCTGTAACACCACGGTCCCTACTTCGGCTAACACCGATAAACTCATCTTT.

This clone qualifies as medium-sized. The chain carries TRDV1 and TRDJ1, with 7 bases that match TRDD3. From germline, CDR1 is TSWWSYY and CDR2 QGS. This CDR3 region has 20 residues. V was clipped by 3 bases and J by 1 base; unmatched bases: 20. The CDR3 here is CALGDPSGLLGPLTTDKLIF. The DNA for the CDR3 is TGTGCTCTTGGGGATCCCTCGGGCCTACTGGGGCCCCTAACCACCGATAAACTCATCTTT.

In its sample, this clone was seen many times. TCRdb shows a much larger clone's protein in place of this DNA's translation, and the two differ at residue 13, likely through a read error; the protein shown is translated from the DNA. Here the V gene is TRDV2, but the J gene went uncalled; TRDD3 reflects the table's D call only, with no check against the DNA. This CDR3 is built from 15 residues. Germline V lookup: CDR1 GEAIGNYY, CDR2 EKD. CDR3: CACDDLVGDNDKPIF. The CDR3 nucleotides read TGTGCCTGTGACGACCTGGTGGGGGATAACGATAAACCCATCTTT.

This clone was seen many times. TCRdb assigns this DNA the protein of a much larger clone, which departs from its translation at residue 6; this likely reflects a read error, and the protein shown comes from translating the DNA. This sequence joins TRDV2 and TRDJ1, with 11 bases identical to TRDD3. Germline CDR1 GEAIGNYY, CDR2 EKD. The CDR3 runs to 15 residues. V gave up 1 base and J gave up 7 bases; unmatched junction bases: 7. Here the CDR3 reads CACDTVNLGDTKLIF. The CDR3 DNA reads as TGTGCCTGTGACACGGTTAACCTGGGGGATACTAAACTCATCTTT.

About this clone: Only one base separates this from a far larger clonotype, so it likely reflects a read error. Other DNA variants within this sample encode the same CDR3. V is TRDV1 and J is TRDJ1; D is unclear. The CDR3 extends over 18 amino acids. From germline, CDR1 is TSWWSYY and CDR2 QGS. Trimming pared 2 bases from V and 0 bases from J, leaving 19 bases between. The CDR3, as DNA: TGTGCTCTTGGGGAAAGAGGAAGGCGAGCGCTTTACACCGATAAACTCATCTTT. This gives the protein CALGERGRRALYTDKLIF.